These T cell receptor beta chains were read from a single sample in a study of shared clonotypes between healthy human individuals. Sequencing used immunoSEQ multiplex PCR; TCRdb keeps in-frame clones, though not all of them. The sample consists of some 1 million clones, 60% to 80% of them appearing once. The specimen was memory CD4+ T cells sorted from blood. The receptors derive from a man aged 18 to 35 in good health. Both conserved end residues are part of each CDR3. D genes are given only for firm matches. For some rows the clone size is stated as once, few or many, or as a class when expanded; others skip it.

d_call,v_call,clone_size,j_call,cdr3_nt,cdr3_aa
.,TRBV5-6,.,TRBJ2-3,TGTGCCAGCAGCTTGCCAGGGGCGAGCACAGATACGCAGTATTTT,CASSLPGASTDTQYF
TRBD1,TRBV28,once,TRBJ1-1,TGTGCCAGCAGTAATCGAGGACAGGGGGGAACTGAAGCTTTCTTT,CASSNRGQGGTEAFF
.,TRBV6-5,.,TRBJ1-2,TGTGCCAGCAGTTACTCAGGCGTTAACTATGGCTACACCTTC,CASSYSGVNYGYTF
.,TRBV7-6,.,TRBJ2-3,TGTGCCAGCAGCTTAACTAGGTTCTCTGGGCCCTTATCGCCGGATACGCAGTATTTT,CASSLTRFSGPLSPDTQYF
TRBD1,TRBV5-6,many,TRBJ2-5,TGTGCCAGCAACGACAGGGGTTATGAAGAGACCCAGTACTTC,CASNDRGYEETQYF
.,TRBV27,.,TRBJ2-7,TGTGCCAGCAGGCTGACCCGGGACGGGGCTTACGAGCAGTACTTC,CASRLTRDGAYEQYF
.,TRBV19,.,TRBJ1-5,TGTGCCAGTAGCACTCAACACGGAACTAGCAATCAGCCCCAGCATTTT,CASSTQHGTSNQPQHF
.,TRBV29-1,.,TRBJ1-2,TGCAGCGTCCACGGGACCCGTGGAGGCTACACCTTC,CSVHGTRGGYTF
TRBD1,TRBV27,few,TRBJ1-4,TGTGCCAGTAGTACCGGGACAGGGATTGAAAAACTGTTTTTT,CASSTGTGIEKLFF
TRBD1,TRBV7-8,.,TRBJ1-3,TGTGCCAGCAGCTTGGGACAGGGGGCCTTCGGAAACACCATATATTTT,CASSLGQGAFGNTIYF
.,TRBV10-3,.,TRBJ1-3,TGTGCCATCAGTGAGTTCGGGAACTCTGGAAACACCATATATTTT,CAISEFGNSGNTIYF
.,TRBV2,.,TRBJ2-4,TGTGCCAGCAGCGTCGGGGACCAAGATGGCATTCAGTACTTC,CASSVGDQDGIQYF
TRBD1,TRBV25-1,.,TRBJ1-6,TGTGCCAGCAGTGGGTACAGGGGGAATAATTCACCCCTCCACTTT,CASSGYRGNNSPLHF
TRBD2,TRBV4-3,few,TRBJ2-7,TGCGCCAGCAGTCCTAGCGGGAGCTCCTACGAGCAGTACTTC,CASSPSGSSYEQYF
TRBD2,TRBV5-1,.,TRBJ2-2,TGCGCCAGCAGCCCCTCGGGGGTACTAGCGGGAGCGGTCACCGGGGAGCTGTTTTTT,CASSPSGVLAGAVTGELFF
TRBD2,TRBV7-2,.,TRBJ2-1,TGTGCCAGCAGCTCCCCTCCGGGACTAGCGGGAGCTTTTAATGAGCAGTTCTTC,CASSSPPGLAGAFNEQFF
.,TRBV2,.,TRBJ2-2,TGTGCCAGCAGTTACCGGGACACTAACACCGGGGAGCTGTTTTTT,CASSYRDTNTGELFF
TRBD1,TRBV5-4,many,TRBJ1-2,TGTGCCAGCAGCTTGGACCCGGGACAGAGCTATGGCTACACCTTC,CASSLDPGQSYGYTF
.,TRBV19,.,TRBJ2-2,TGTGCCAGTAGTATAGTGGGTAGCGAGGCCGGGGAGCTGTTTTTT,CASSIVGSEAGELFF
TRBD2,TRBV18,.,TRBJ2-5,TGTGCCAGCTCACTAAAGGCCAGCGGGACCCAAGAGACCCAGTACTTC,CASSLKASGTQETQYF
.,TRBV5-6,.,TRBJ1-6,TGTGCCAGCAGCTTGGTGAGTAATTCACCCCTCCACTTT,CASSLVSNSPLHF
.,TRBV7-9,few,TRBJ1-1,TGTGCCAGCAGCTTAAGCCAGGGAGGGGGCACTGAAGCTTTCTTT,CASSLSQGGGTEAFF
TRBD2,TRBV5-1,once,TRBJ2-1,TGCGCCAGCACCATAGCGGGGGGGTCCTACAATGAGCAGTTCTTC,CASTIAGGSYNEQFF
TRBD2,TRBV6-5,.,TRBJ2-7,TGTGCCAGCAAGGGACTAGCGGAATCCTACGAGCAGTACTTC,CASKGLAESYEQYF
TRBD1,TRBV30,.,TRBJ2-7,TGTGCCTGGAGCGGACAGGGGAAACGGCAGTACTTC,CAWSGQGKRQYF
.,TRBV28,.,TRBJ2-7,TGTGCCAGCGGGGGGACGACGGATTTCTACGAGCAGTACTTC,CASGGTTDFYEQYF
.,TRBV28,.,TRBJ1-3,TGTGCCAGCACCCCCCCTGGGCAGATCTCTGGAAACACCATATATTTT,CASTPPGQISGNTIYF
.,TRBV7-2,.,TRBJ2-5,TGTGCCAGCAGCCAGAGGCCACAGGGACAGACCCAGTACTTC,CASSQRPQGQTQYF
TRBD2,TRBV6-6,.,TRBJ2-6,TGTGCCAGCACAGTGGGGGGGGCTGGGGCCAACGTCCTGACTTTC,CASTVGGAGANVLTF
TRBD1,TRBV30,.,TRBJ1-5,TGTGCCTGTAGGACAGGGCGAAGTGGTCAGCCCCAGCATTTT,CACRTGRSGQPQHF
.,TRBV13,once,TRBJ2-6,TGTGCCAGCAGCGACATGGGCTCTGGGGCCAACGTCCTGACTTTC,CASSDMGSGANVLTF
.,TRBV7-2,.,TRBJ2-2,TGTGCCAGCAGCTTACCGGGACCGGGGGAGCTGTTTTTT,CASSLPGPGELFF
TRBD2,TRBV5-1,.,TRBJ2-2,TGCGCCAGCAGCACCAGGACTAGCGGGAGTGGGGCCGGGGAGCTGTTTTTT,CASSTRTSGSGAGELFF
TRBD1,TRBV14,many,TRBJ2-4,TGTGCCAGCAGCTCCACCTATTGGGACAGAAACATTCAGTACTTC,CASSSTYWDRNIQYF
.,TRBV7-2,.,TRBJ1-3,TGTGCCAGCAGCTTTAAGGGCGGAAACACCATATATTTT,CASSFKGGNTIYF
.,TRBV28,.,TRBJ2-5,TGTGCCAGCAGTTCAGGGGTAGAGACCCAGTACTTC,CASSSGVETQYF
.,TRBV11-1,.,TRBJ2-3,TGTGCCAGCAGCTTCAACAGGGCAGATACGCAGTATTTT,CASSFNRADTQYF